This T cell receptor beta chain appears in the sequencing data of a study of neoadjuvant anti-PD-1 for oral cavity cancer. Study information: Nivolumab at 3 mg/kg was mostly given biweekly, three to four doses, pre-surgery. The study, taken as a whole, reports: Post-nivolumab, blood T cell clonality was significantly elevated in non-responders. TCR analyses covered only a few patients per response group.

This clone has only a few counts. What it recognizes is unknown. Generated by immunoSEQ multiplex PCR, the TCRdb table keeps only in-frame clones and is missing some. The sample includes about 7,000 clones, approximately 79% seen only once; the top ten take less than 3%. Patients were newly diagnosed with stage II-IVA oral cavity squamous cell carcinoma without prior systemic or radiation treatment. The length of the CDR3 is 16 residues. V gave up 0 bases and J gave up 5 bases; unmatched junction bases: 2. CDR1 is SGHRS and CDR2 is YFSETQ in the germline V gene. The input for sequencing was PBMCs, taken before nivolumab (anti-PD-1) treatment. This sequence originates from a person between 35 and 79 years old with oral cavity squamous cell carcinoma. V is TRBV5-1 and J is TRBJ1-6, with 10 bases lining up with TRBD1. The CDR3 region has the DNA TGCGCCAGCAGCTTGGGACAGGGGGCCGATAATTCACCCCTCCACTTT. Protein: CASSLGQGADNSPLHF.